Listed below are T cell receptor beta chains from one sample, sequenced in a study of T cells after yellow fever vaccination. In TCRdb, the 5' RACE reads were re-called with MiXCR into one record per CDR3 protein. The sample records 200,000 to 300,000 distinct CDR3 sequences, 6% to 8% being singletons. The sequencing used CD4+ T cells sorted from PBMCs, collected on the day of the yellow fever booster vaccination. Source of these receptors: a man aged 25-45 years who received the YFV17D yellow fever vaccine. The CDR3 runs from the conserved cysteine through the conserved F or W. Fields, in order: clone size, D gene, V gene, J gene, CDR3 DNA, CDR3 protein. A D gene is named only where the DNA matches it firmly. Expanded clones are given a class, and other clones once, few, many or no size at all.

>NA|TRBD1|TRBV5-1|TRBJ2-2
TGCGCCAGCAGCGTGGGACAGAGGACCGGGGAGCTGTTTTTT
CASSVGQRTGELFF
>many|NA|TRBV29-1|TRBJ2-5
TGCAGCGTTGGTGAACATCTAGTCCCAATGTACTTC
CSVGEHLVPMYF
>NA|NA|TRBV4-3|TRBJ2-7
TGCGCCAGCAGCCAAGAGCCGTTATCTAACGAGCAGTACTTC
CASSQEPLSNEQYF
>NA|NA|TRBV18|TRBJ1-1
TGTGCCAGCTCACCGACAGACCGTAAAGGTGAAGCTTTCTTT
CASSPTDRKGEAFF
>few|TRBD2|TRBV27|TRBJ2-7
TGTGCCAGCATGACTAGCGGGACAATCTACGAGCAGTACTTC
CASMTSGTIYEQYF
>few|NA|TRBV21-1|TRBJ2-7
TGTGCCAGCAGCCCTGCGGCGCCCGGCTACGAGCAGTACTTC
CASSPAAPGYEQYF
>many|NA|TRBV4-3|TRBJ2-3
TGCGCCAGCAGCCTAAGAGGCTGGTCGAGCACAGATACGCAGTATTTT
CASSLRGWSSTDTQYF
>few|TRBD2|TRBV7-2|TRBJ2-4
TGTGCCAGCAGCTCGACTAGCGGGGTAAACATTCAGTACTTC
CASSSTSGVNIQYF
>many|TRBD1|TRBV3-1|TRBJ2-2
TGTGCCAGCAGTGCCGGGACAGGGAACACCGGGGAGCTGTTTTTT
CASSAGTGNTGELFF
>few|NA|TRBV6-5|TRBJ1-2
TGTGCCAGCAGTTATCAACAGGGCGGCTATGGCTACACCTTC
CASSYQQGGYGYTF
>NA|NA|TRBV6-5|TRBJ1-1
TGTGCCAGCAGTTACAGTATCAGGGGTACTGAAGCTTTCTTT
CASSYSIRGTEAFF
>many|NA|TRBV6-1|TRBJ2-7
TGTGCCAGCAGTACACAGGGAGGCCCCTACGAGCAGTACTTC
CASSTQGGPYEQYF
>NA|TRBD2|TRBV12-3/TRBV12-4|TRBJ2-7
TGTGCCAGCAGCCCTCGGGTTAGCGGGATCTACGAGCAGTACTTC
CASSPRVSGIYEQYF
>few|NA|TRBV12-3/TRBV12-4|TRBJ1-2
TGTGCCAGCAGTTTAGATCTGTCGGGCGGCTACACCTTC
CASSLDLSGGYTF
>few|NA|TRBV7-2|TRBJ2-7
TGTGCCAGCAGCTTCGAGGCCCGGAGGGAGCAGTACTTC
CASSFEARREQYF
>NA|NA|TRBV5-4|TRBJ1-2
TGTGCCAGCAGCTTCCGGGACCCCGGAGGGGGATACACCTTC
CASSFRDPGGGYTF
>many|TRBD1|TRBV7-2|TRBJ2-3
TGTGCCAGCAGCTTAGACAGGGGGCGAACAGATACGCAGTATTTT
CASSLDRGRTDTQYF
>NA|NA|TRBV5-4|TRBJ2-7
TGTGCCAGCAGCAGGGTCAGGTTCACCTACGAGCAGTACTTC
CASSRVRFTYEQYF
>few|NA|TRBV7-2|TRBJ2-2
TGTGCCAGCAGCCACAATCGGGCCCGAGGTCCCGGGGAGCTGTTTTTT
CASSHNRARGPGELFF
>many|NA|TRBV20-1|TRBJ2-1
TGCAGCGGGATGGATACTAACAATGAGCAGTTCTTC
CSGMDTNNEQFF
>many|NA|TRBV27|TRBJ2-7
TGTGCCAGCAGTTTAGACAGACTATACTACGAGCAGTACTTC
CASSLDRLYYEQYF
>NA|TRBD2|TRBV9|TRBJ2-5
TGTGCCAGCAGCGTAGGTCCGGGGGGGACCCAGTACTTC
CASSVGPGGTQYF
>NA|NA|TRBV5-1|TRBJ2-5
TGCGCCAGCAGATCGACAGGAGGAGAGACCCAGTACTTC
CASRSTGGETQYF
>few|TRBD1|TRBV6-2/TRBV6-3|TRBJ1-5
TGTGCCAGCAGTGCCCCCCAGGGGGCCACCATTAATAGCAATCAGCCCCAGCATTTT
CASSAPQGATINSNQPQHF
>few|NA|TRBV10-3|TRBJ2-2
TGTGCCATCAGCTCACCGAACACCGGGGAGCTGTTTTTT
CAISSPNTGELFF
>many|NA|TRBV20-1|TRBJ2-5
TGCAGTGCTCGCTCAAACAGGGGCGGGAGGCAAGAGACCCAGTACTTC
CSARSNRGGRQETQYF
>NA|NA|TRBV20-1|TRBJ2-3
TGCAGTGCTAGAGTAGGAACCCGACAGGACGATACGCAGTATTTT
CSARVGTRQDDTQYF
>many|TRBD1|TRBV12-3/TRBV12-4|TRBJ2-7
TGTGCCAGCAGCCCAAGGACCGGGACAGGGGTCTACGAGCAGTACTTC
CASSPRTGTGVYEQYF
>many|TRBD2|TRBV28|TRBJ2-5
TGTGCCAGCAGTCAGTGGACTAGCGGGATGGAGACCCAGTACTTC
CASSQWTSGMETQYF
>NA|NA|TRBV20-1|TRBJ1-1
TGCAGTGCTAGTTACGTTTTGGCCACTGAAGCTTTCTTT
CSASYVLATEAFF
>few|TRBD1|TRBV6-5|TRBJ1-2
TGTGCCAGCAGGACAGGGGGCGACTATGGCTACACCTTC
CASRTGGDYGYTF
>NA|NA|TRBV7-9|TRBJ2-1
TGTGCCAGCAGCCTAGGGGGGAACCGTGAGCAGTTCTTC
CASSLGGNREQFF
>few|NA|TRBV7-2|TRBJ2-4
TGTGCCAGCAGCTTAGCAGCTAGCGCGGGAAACATTCAGTACTTC
CASSLAASAGNIQYF
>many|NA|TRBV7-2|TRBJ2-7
TGTGCCAGCAGCCCCGGGGCGAGGATCTACGAGCAGTACTTC
CASSPGARIYEQYF
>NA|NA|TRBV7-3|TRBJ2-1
TGTGCCAGCAGCGAACTAGGGAGCTCCTACAATGAGCAGTTCTTC
CASSELGSSYNEQFF
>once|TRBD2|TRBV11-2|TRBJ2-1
TGTGCCAGCAGCTTAGGGACTAGCAGCCACAATGAGCAGTTCTTC
CASSLGTSSHNEQFF
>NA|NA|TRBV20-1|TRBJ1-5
TGCAGTGCTAGAGGGACCCTAGCCTACGGCAATCAGCCCCAGCATTTT
CSARGTLAYGNQPQHF